The rows below give T cell receptor beta chains drawn from one sample of a study of blood T cell repertoires in COVID-19. Clones were sequenced by immunoSEQ multiplex PCR, and TCRdb holds only the in-frame ones, with some missing. The data contain some 62,000 clones, roughly 78% of them singletons. Material: peripheral blood. All receptors derive from a man aged 55-75 years with COVID-19, enrolled during active disease. Each CDR3 is given with its conserved first and last residue. The order of the fields is D gene, clone size, J gene, V gene, CDR3 protein, CDR3 DNA. The D gene is left open where the match is weak. Size is omitted from some rows. Given values are once, few, many or a class for expanded clones.

>TRBD2|.|TRBJ2-7|TRBV28
CASSLGRAGDSEQYF
TGTGCCAGCAGTTTGGGGAGGGCGGGAGACTCCGAGCAGTACTTC
>TRBD2|.|TRBJ2-7|TRBV29-1
CSVEMAGLRSEQYF
TGCAGCGTTGAGATGGCGGGACTACGTAGCGAGCAGTACTTC
>TRBD2|.|TRBJ2-1|TRBV12-3/TRBV12-4
CASSLGGTNEQFF
TGTGCCAGCAGTTTGGGGGGGACCAATGAGCAGTTCTTC
>.|.|TRBJ2-5|TRBV3-1/TRBV3-2
CASRPLGAQETQYF
TGTGCCAGCAGGCCTCTGGGGGCCCAAGAGACCCAGTACTTC
>TRBD1|.|TRBJ1-1|TRBV29-1
CSVGQGWGMNTEAFF
TGCAGCGTGGGACAGGGGTGGGGAATGAACACTGAAGCTTTCTTT
>.|.|TRBJ1-4|TRBV27
CASSLGGDSKLFF
TGTGCCAGCAGTTTAGGAGGGGACTCGAAACTGTTTTTT
>TRBD2|.|TRBJ2-1|TRBV9
CASSERDAKKQFF
TGTGCCAGCAGCGAGCGGGACGCCAAGAAGCAGTTCTTC
>.|.|TRBJ2-2|TRBV23-1
CASSHRLLRGRSGELFF
TGCGCCAGCAGTCATCGTCTTTTGCGGGGGCGATCCGGGGAGCTGTTTTTT
>.|few|TRBJ1-6|TRBV19
CASSDSDNSPLHF
TGTGCCAGTAGTGACAGCGATAATTCACCCCTCCACTTT
>.|few|TRBJ2-3|TRBV29-1
CSVGSSTDTQYF
TGCAGCGTTGGCAGTAGCACAGATACGCAGTATTTT
>TRBD1|.|TRBJ2-1|TRBV24-1
CATSEARQGEDNEQFF
TGTGCCACCAGTGAGGCAAGACAGGGGGAGGACAATGAGCAGTTCTTC
>.|.|TRBJ1-2|TRBV28
CASSPPGTGGYTF
TGTGCCAGCAGTCCACCGGGTACCGGGGGCTACACCTTC
>.|.|TRBJ2-3|TRBV9
CASSVGRGDTQYF
TGTGCCAGCAGCGTAGGGCGGGGAGATACGCAGTATTTT
>TRBD1|few|TRBJ1-2|TRBV5-6
CASTNTGGLGYTF
TGTGCCAGCACCAACACAGGGGGCTTAGGCTACACCTTC
>.|.|TRBJ1-2|TRBV3-1/TRBV3-2
CASSQESGVSGYTF
TGTGCCAGCAGCCAAGAGTCAGGGGTGAGTGGCTACACCTTC
>TRBD2|.|TRBJ2-7|TRBV7-2
CASSWGRGDTYEQYF
TGTGCCAGCAGCTGGGGCCGGGGGGATACCTACGAGCAGTACTTC
>.|.|TRBJ1-4|TRBV3-1/TRBV3-2
CASSQSGRGSANEKLFF
TGTGCCAGCAGCCAATCCGGAAGGGGGTCCGCTAATGAAAAACTGTTTTTT
>TRBD1|once|TRBJ1-2|TRBV5-6
CASSFLTGTPGYTF
TGTGCCAGCAGTTTTTTGACAGGGACACCTGGCTACACCTTC
>.|few|TRBJ2-2|TRBV5-1
CASSFRGAIGELFF
TGCGCCAGCAGCTTCCGGGGGGCAATAGGGGAGCTGTTTTTT
>.|few|TRBJ2-1|TRBV10-1
CASSESAGTQFF
TGCGCCAGCAGTGAGTCGGCGGGGACGCAGTTCTTC
>TRBD1|once|TRBJ1-4|TRBV6-5
CASRLDRAEKLFF
TGTGCCAGCCGTCTGGACAGGGCTGAAAAACTGTTTTTT
>.|.|TRBJ1-1|TRBV7-9
CASSSQGNTEAFF
TGTGCCAGCAGCTCCCAGGGGAACACTGAAGCTTTCTTT
>TRBD1|few|TRBJ2-7|TRBV2
CASNQGAGEQYF
TGTGCCAGCAACCAGGGGGCCGGGGAGCAGTACTTC
>.|.|TRBJ1-2|TRBV7-9
CASSFTTGGYTF
TGTGCCAGCAGCTTCACGACTGGAGGCTACACCTTC
>TRBD2|.|TRBJ2-3|TRBV7-2
CASSLPASGTDTQYF
TGTGCCAGCAGCTTACCGGCTAGCGGGACAGATACGCAGTATTTT
>.|.|TRBJ2-2|TRBV5-1
CASSDIPTDTGELFF
TGCGCCAGCAGCGATATACCCACAGACACCGGGGAGCTGTTTTTT
>.|few|TRBJ2-7|TRBV28
CASRILGTSSYEQYF
TGTGCCAGCAGGATTCTGGGGACATCATCCTACGAGCAGTACTTC
>.|.|TRBJ2-3|TRBV19
CASSGRGLSTDTQYF
TGTGCCAGTAGTGGTCGAGGATTAAGCACAGATACGCAGTATTTT
>.|few|TRBJ2-5|TRBV6-5
CASRHTGELETQYF
TGTGCCAGCAGACATACCGGAGAATTAGAGACCCAGTACTTC
>TRBD2|.|TRBJ2-7|TRBV19
CASSPTLAGGPDEQYF
TGTGCCAGTAGTCCAACCTTAGCGGGAGGGCCCGACGAGCAGTACTTC
>.|.|TRBJ2-3|TRBV9
CASSVAAGTDTQYF
TGTGCCAGCAGCGTAGCGGCGGGGACAGATACGCAGTATTTT
>.|.|TRBJ1-2|TRBV12-3/TRBV12-4
CASSGVSLYGYTF
TGTGCCAGTTCGGGGGTTTCCCTATATGGCTACACCTTC
>TRBD2|.|TRBJ2-5|TRBV2
CASGAGVRETQYF
TGTGCCAGCGGGGCGGGAGTCAGGGAGACCCAGTACTTC
>TRBD2|.|TRBJ2-5|TRBV7-2
CASSLVQTSGGVSETQYF
TGTGCCAGCAGCTTAGTTCAAACTAGCGGGGGGGTAAGCGAGACCCAGTACTTC
>TRBD2|.|TRBJ2-7|TRBV6-5
CASSYSILAGREQYF
TGTGCCAGCAGTTACTCGATACTAGCGGGTAGAGAGCAGTACTTC
>.|.|TRBJ2-5|TRBV6-1
CASSEFGGETQYF
TGTGCCAGCAGTGAATTTGGGGGGGAGACCCAGTACTTC
>.|.|TRBJ1-2|TRBV12-3/TRBV12-4
CASSPQGYGYTF
TGTGCCAGCAGCCCTCAGGGGTATGGCTACACCTTC
>.|.|TRBJ2-7|TRBV5-6
CASSVTGNPTYEQYF
TGTGCCAGCAGCGTTACGGGGAACCCCACCTACGAGCAGTACTTC
>.|few|TRBJ2-5|TRBV7-9
CASSSEPWETQYF
TGTGCCAGCAGCTCCGAGCCCTGGGAGACCCAGTACTTC
>TRBD2|.|TRBJ2-7|TRBV7-9
CASSFSGGVDEQYF
TGTGCCAGCAGCTTTAGCGGGGGGGTGGACGAGCAGTACTTC
>TRBD1|.|TRBJ1-6|TRBV6-5
CASKRGQGNISPLHF
TGTGCCAGCAAGCGGGGACAGGGGAATATTTCACCCCTCCACTTT
>.|.|TRBJ2-7|TRBV6-4
CASSPGPNPYEQYF
TGTGCCAGCAGCCCGGGTCCCAACCCCTACGAGCAGTACTTC
>.|.|TRBJ1-2|TRBV5-1
CASSLGSYTNYGYTF
TGCGCCAGCAGCTTGGGCTCCTATACTAACTATGGCTACACCTTC
>.|.|TRBJ2-4|TRBV14
CASSQALGGNIQYF
TGTGCCAGCAGCCAAGCGCTCGGGGGAAACATTCAGTACTTC
>TRBD1|.|TRBJ2-3|TRBV5-1
CASRDPPDRGTETYTQYF
TGCGCCAGCAGGGACCCCCCGGACAGGGGTACGGAAACTTATACGCAGTATTTT
>.|.|TRBJ1-2|TRBV25-1
CASSEGGRYGYTF
TGTGCCAGCAGTGAAGGCGGCCGCTATGGCTACACCTTC
>TRBD1|medium-sized|TRBJ1-1|TRBV27
CASSLRGTEKNTEAFF
TGTGCCAGCAGTTTAAGAGGGACAGAAAAGAACACTGAAGCTTTCTTT
>.|few|TRBJ1-6|TRBV28
CASSGGGSSYNSPLHF
TGTGCCAGCAGTGGGGGGGGGAGCTCCTATAATTCACCCCTCCACTTT
>.|few|TRBJ1-2|TRBV6-4
CASRPGHGYGYTF
TGTGCCAGCAGGCCGGGACACGGCTATGGCTACACCTTC
>TRBD1|.|TRBJ2-3|TRBV5-1
CASSYGQGTDTQYF
TGCGCCAGCAGCTACGGACAGGGCACAGATACGCAGTATTTT
>TRBD1|.|TRBJ1-1|TRBV4-1
CASKTTGVTEAFF
TGCGCCAGCAAAACGACAGGGGTTACTGAAGCTTTCTTT
>TRBD2|.|TRBJ2-3|TRBV5-1
CASSLATSGVTDTQYF
TGCGCCAGCAGCTTGGCGACTAGCGGGGTAACAGATACGCAGTATTTT
>TRBD1|.|TRBJ2-7|TRBV5-4
CASNEGADSSYEQYF
TGTGCCAGCAACGAGGGGGCCGACAGCTCCTACGAGCAGTACTTC
>.|.|TRBJ1-2|TRBV11-2
CASSLDLATNYGYTF
TGTGCCAGCAGCTTAGATCTTGCTACGAACTATGGCTACACCTTC
>.|few|TRBJ2-7|TRBV7-2
CASSPASGHEQYF
TGTGCCAGCAGCCCTGCCTCAGGTCACGAGCAGTACTTC
>.|.|TRBJ2-5|TRBV5-1
CASSLVGGYTQYF
TGCGCCAGCAGCTTGGTTGGCGGGTATACCCAGTACTTC
>.|.|TRBJ1-1|TRBV9
CASSVAMNTEAFF
TGTGCCAGCAGCGTAGCCATGAACACTGAAGCTTTCTTT
>.|.|TRBJ2-1|TRBV7-3
CASSPRGGRSYNEQFF
TGTGCCAGCAGCCCCAGGGGTGGAAGGTCCTACAATGAGCAGTTCTTC
>.|.|TRBJ2-3|TRBV3-1/TRBV3-2
CASRPGAGADTQYF
TGTGCCAGCAGGCCAGGGGCGGGAGCAGATACGCAGTATTTT
>TRBD1|.|TRBJ1-5|TRBV4-1
CASSQEARQGSNQPQHF
TGCGCCAGCAGCCAAGAAGCGAGACAGGGAAGCAATCAGCCCCAGCATTTT